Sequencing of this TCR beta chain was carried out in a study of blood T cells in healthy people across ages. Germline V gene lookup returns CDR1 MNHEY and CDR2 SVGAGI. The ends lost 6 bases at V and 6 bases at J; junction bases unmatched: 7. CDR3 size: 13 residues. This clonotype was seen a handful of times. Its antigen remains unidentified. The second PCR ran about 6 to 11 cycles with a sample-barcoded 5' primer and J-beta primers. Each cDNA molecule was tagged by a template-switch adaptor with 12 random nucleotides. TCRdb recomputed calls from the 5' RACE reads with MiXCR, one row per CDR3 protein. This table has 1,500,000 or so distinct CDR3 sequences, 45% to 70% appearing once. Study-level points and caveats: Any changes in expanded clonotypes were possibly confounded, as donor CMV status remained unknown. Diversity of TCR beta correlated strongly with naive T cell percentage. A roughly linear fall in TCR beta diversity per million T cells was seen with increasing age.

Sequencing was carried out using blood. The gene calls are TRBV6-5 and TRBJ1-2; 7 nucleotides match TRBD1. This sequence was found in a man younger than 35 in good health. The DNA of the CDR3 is TGTGCCAGCAGAGACAGGGATGTGGATGGCTACACCTTC. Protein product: CASRDRDVDGYTF.